Listed below are T cell receptor beta chains from one sample, sequenced in a study of CD8+CD57+ T cells in acquired aplastic anemia. A single record per CDR3 protein comes from TCRdb applying MiXCR to the reads. The sample shows roughly 250,000 distinct CDR3 sequences, approximately 82% of them seen only once. What was sequenced was sorted CD4+, CD8+, or CD8+CD57+ T cells (not recorded which) from PBMCs. The source of these receptors is a human donor with aplastic anemia. CDR3s leave out the opening cysteine and the closing phenylalanine or tryptophan.

V gene	J gene	CDR3 protein
TRBV20-1	TRBJ2-3	SASSWGRKIDTQY
TRBV20-1	TRBJ1-1	SAIGGRAMV
TRBV7-3	TRBJ2-5	ARQGARETQYFG
TRBV20-1	TRBJ1-2	SAKPGGNYGYT
TRBV7-8	TRBJ2-7	ASSFDPGGEAQHY
TRBV13	TRBJ2-3	ASGDGVTDEQY
TRBV25-1	TRBJ2-1	ASSEGDYPYNEQF
TRBV9	TRBJ1-1	ASSLGVTGNTAPF
TRBV9	TRBJ2-3	ASSDSTGSETQ
TRBV9	TRBJ2-1	ASSVATARNHAQF
TRBV7-6	TRBJ2-1	ASSDGGFHAQF
TRBV2	TRBJ2-3	ASGVGGTDTEY
TRBV10-1	TRBJ1-1	ASRTSPNTEAF
TRBV20-1	TRBJ1-1	SARGGGRSTEAF
TRBV9	TRBJ2-3	ASSPPGGSGEH
TRBV9	TRBJ2-1	ASSQGLADTDTEQF
TRBV10-3	TRBJ2-3	AISVYQGASDPAF
TRBV7-2	TRBJ2-5	ASSLTGGATGETQY
TRBV7-8	TRBJ1-1	ASSLALGRNTQDF
TRBV9	TRBJ2-1	ASSPGGGNGQDEF
TRBV2	TRBJ1-1	ASGGAPVVMNTEAF
TRBV19	TRBJ2-1	ASSGTRRSSNEQF
TRBV7-8	TRBJ2-1	ASSLAGGQF